A single sample is the source of the 6 T cell receptor beta chains below, sequenced in a study of T-cell memory formation after mild COVID-19. TCRdb reprocessed the 5' RACE reads via MiXCR and lists one record per CDR3 protein. Altogether 250,000 or so distinct CDR3 sequences are present, roughly 18% being singletons, with the ten largest covering roughly 23%. The sample consisted of PBMCs or a T cell subset sorted from them (not recorded which). The source of these receptors is a man aged 18 to 30 who had mild COVID-19 (a few samples of this study predate the infection). Cell type and time point are not known.

This chain connects TRBV6-6 to TRBJ2-3; 7 bases align to TRBD2. From germline, CDR1 is MNHNY and CDR2 SVGAGI (reference sequence). The V gene end was trimmed by 6 bases and the J gene end by 4 bases; junction bases not matched to a gene: 7. CDR3 length equals 14 residues. The CDR3 bases are TGTGCCAGCAGCCGGGACTACCCCCCAGATACGCAGTATTTT. Translation gives CASSRDYPPDTQYF.

This clonotype was detected only a few times. The V and J genes are TRBV4-1 and TRBJ1-2; D unclear. The V end lost 1 base, the J end lost 7 bases, and 4 bases lay between the germline ends. The CDR3 extends over 11 amino acids. Looked up from germline, CDR1 is MGHRA and CDR2 is YSYEKL. CDR3 DNA sequence: TGCGCCAGCAGCCAAGTAGGTGGCTACACCTTC. Its protein is CASSQVGGYTF.

The V and J genes are TRBV4-1 and TRBJ2-5, with 8 positions matching TRBD1. The V segment lost 6 bases and the J segment 5 bases; nucleotides outside the gene matches: 11. Germline V gene lookup returns CDR1 MGHRA and CDR2 YSYEKL. There are 15 residues in the CDR3. The CDR3 here is CASSLQGGPVETQYF. The CDR3 DNA reads TGCGCCAGCAGTCTACAGGGGGGCCCCGTGGAGACCCAGTACTTC.

In its sample, this clonotype was seen a few times. The V gene is TRBV5-3, the J gene TRBJ1-1, with D possibly matching TRBD1 (5 bases). TRBV5-3 is labeled an ORF, and its function is uncertain. Trimming left V 3 bases short and J 8 bases short, with 23 bases between. The CDR3 is made up of 16 amino acids. Written as DNA, the CDR3 is TGTGCCAGAAGCTCTTTCTCAAATGGGACCTCGATCGAAGCTTTCTTT. This sequence encodes CARSSFSNGTSIEAFF.

The V gene is TRBV15, the J gene TRBJ1-2, with D tentatively TRBD1 (6 bases). The CDR3 length is 14 residues. V lost 0 bases and J 2 bases, leaving 7 bases between the germline ends. From germline, CDR1 is LNHNV and CDR2 YYDKDF (reference sequence). CDR3 amino acids: CATSRDGQNYGYTF. Written as DNA, the CDR3 is TGTGCCACCAGCAGAGATGGACAGAACTATGGCTACACCTTC.

The chain combines TRBV20-1 with TRBJ2-3; TRBD1 agrees at 9 bases. The trim removed 3 bases at V and 6 bases at J, leaving 4 bases unmatched. CDR1 is DFQATT and CDR2 is SNEGSKA in the germline V gene (reference sequence). The CDR3 is 13 amino acids. The CDR3 reads CSARDRGRDTQYF. Written as DNA, the CDR3 is TGCAGTGCTAGGGACAGGGGTAGGGATACGCAGTATTTT.